Shown below are 28 T cell receptor beta chains from a single sample sequenced in a study of T cell responses to AZD1222 COVID-19 vaccine. TCRdb's table, derived via immunoSEQ multiplex PCR, lists solely in-frame clones and lacks some. The sample consists of roughly 130,000 clones, 75% to 95% of them appearing once. This material consisted of peripheral blood, taken on day 0 of AZD1222 vaccination. The receptors originated from an adult in good health.

Only one count was recorded for this clone. The chain couples TRBV9 to TRBJ1-3; D remains ambiguous. V lost 2 bases and J lost 0, with 15 bases in between. The CDR3 is made up of 17 amino acids. In germline, CDR1 is SGDLS, CDR2 YYNGEE. CDR3 in amino acids: CASSVQLPLSSGNTIYF. The CDR3 DNA reads TGTGCCAGCAGCGTCCAACTCCCTTTGAGCTCTGGAAACACCATATATTTT.

This chain connects TRBV5-4 to TRBJ1-1; D is unresolved. Germline V gene lookup returns CDR1 SGHNT and CDR2 YYREEE (reference sequence). Between the trimmed V and J ends, which lost 4 bases and 0 bases, there was a span of 7 bases. This CDR3 region has 13 residues. The CDR3 loop reads CASSPDLNTEAFF. The CDR3 nucleotides read TGTGCCAGCAGCCCGGACCTGAACACTGAAGCTTTCTTT.

The rearrangement links TRBV5-1 to TRBJ1-6; the match to TRBD1 covers 9 bases. V was clipped by 3 bases and J by 9 bases; unmatched bases: 7. In germline, CDR1 is SGHRS, CDR2 YFSETQ. The CDR3 consists of 15 residues. CDR3 DNA sequence: TGCGCCAGCAGCTCAGAGGACAGGGGTCGTTCACCCCTCCACTTT. The encoded protein is CASSSEDRGRSPLHF.

The chain uses TRBV12-3 or TRBV12-4 and TRBJ2-7; TRBD1 agrees at 9 bases. The CDR3 extends over 13 amino acids. V gave up 7 bases and J gave up 5 bases; unmatched junction bases: 6. CDR3 loop: CASNIQGAHEQYF. Written as DNA, the CDR3 is TGTGCCAGCAACATACAGGGGGCCCACGAGCAGTACTTC.

V gene TRBV3-1 (or the pseudogene TRBV3-2) combines with J gene TRBJ1-1; weak D call: TRBD1 (6 bases). Germline CDR1 reads LGHDT; CDR2 reads YNNKEL (reference sequence). The CDR3 is 12 amino acids. Trimming left V 2 bases short and J 12 bases short, with 13 bases between. The CDR3, as DNA: TGTGCCAGCAGCCAAAGGGCAGGGGCAACTTTCTTT. It specifies CASSQRAGATFF.

This rearrangement joins TRBV5-6 to TRBJ2-7, with a tentative D call TRBD2 (6 bases). The germline CDR1 and CDR2 sequences are SGHDT and YYEEEE. Trimming stripped 4 bases from V and 6 bases from J, with 14 bases between. The CDR3 spans 13 residues. The CDR3 DNA reads as TGTGCCAGCAGCCCCCCCGGAGGGGTCGAGCAGTACTTC. Its protein is CASSPPGGVEQYF.

This clone was seen a single time. The chain couples TRBV2 to TRBJ1-6, with D unclear. CDR1 SNHLY and CDR2 FYNNEI come from the germline V gene. This CDR3 spans 16 amino acids. The ends were cut back, 8 bases at V and 3 bases at J, with 17 bases in the middle. The chain's CDR3 is CASVEGLGGYNSPLHF. In DNA form, the CDR3 reads TGTGCCAGCGTTGAGGGCCTAGGTGGCTATAATTCACCCCTCCACTTT.

The chain has TRBV7-9 and TRBJ2-1; 9 bases fit TRBD2. Germline V CDR1 and CDR2: SEHNR, FQNEAQ (reference sequence). The CDR3 loop spans 15 amino acids. The J segment lost 6 bases and the V segment lost 5 bases, leaving 8 bases of the junction unmatched. The CDR3 DNA reads TGTGCCAGCAGCCCGACTAGCGGAACTTTCAATGAGCAGTTCTTC. This sequence encodes CASSPTSGTFNEQFF.

The chain uses TRBV27 and TRBJ2-5, with 10 bases that match TRBD2. The germline V gene has CDR1 MNHEY and CDR2 SMNVEV (reference sequence). This CDR3 comprises 16 residues. J gave up 0 bases and V 6 bases, and 7 bases lay outside the gene matches. CDR3 in amino acids: CASRRAGGTYQETQYF. The CDR3, as DNA: TGTGCCAGCAGAAGAGCGGGAGGGACGTACCAAGAGACCCAGTACTTC.

CDR3 protein: CASSLEGAGANTEAFF. CDR3 nucleotides: TGCGCCAGCAGCTTGGAGGGGGCAGGGGCGAACACTGAAGCTTTCTTT. The chain uses TRBV5-1 and TRBJ1-1; 7 positions agree with TRBD1. V lost 0 bases and J lost 1; bases outside the gene matches: 6. The CDR3 contains 16 residues. The germline V gene encodes CDR1 SGHRS and CDR2 YFSETQ.

The rearrangement joins TRBV7-2 to TRBJ2-5; D uncertain. The CDR3 extends over 13 amino acids. Germline V gene sequence: CDR1 SGHTA, CDR2 FQGNSA. V lost 0 bases and J 3 bases, leaving 5 bases between the germline ends. This chain's CDR3 is CASSLAYEETQYF. CDR3 nucleotide sequence: TGTGCCAGCAGCTTAGCCTACGAAGAGACCCAGTACTTC.

The chain recombines TRBV3-1 (or the pseudogene TRBV3-2) with TRBJ2-4; 8 nucleotides match TRBD2. This CDR3 region has 14 residues. The junction had 7 bases not matched to a gene; V was cut back by 6 bases and J by 6 bases. CDR1 LGHDT and CDR2 YNNKEL come from the germline V gene (reference sequence). The CDR3 loop is CASRSAGEANIQYF. CDR3 DNA: TGTGCCAGCAGATCAGCGGGAGAGGCAAACATTCAGTACTTC.

The chain has TRBV5-4 and TRBJ1-2; possibly TRBD1 for D (5 bases). Germline-derived CDR1 and CDR2 are SGHNT and YYREEE (reference sequence). The CDR3 is made up of 13 amino acids. Trimming took 2 bases from V and 8 from J, leaving 13 bases between them. CDR3 in amino acids: CASSLGGGYGYTF. CDR3 coding DNA: TGTGCCAGCAGCTTAGGTGGGGGATACGGCTACACCTTC.

This rearrangement joins TRBV27 to TRBJ2-5, with TRBD1 matching over 9 bases. CDR3 size: 15 residues. Germline loops: CDR1 MNHEY, CDR2 SMNVEV (reference sequence). V gave up 5 bases and J gave up 5 bases; unmatched junction bases: 9. CDR3 sequence reads: CASSPGTGNAETQYF. DNA for the CDR3: TGTGCCAGCAGTCCCGGGACAGGGAATGCGGAGACCCAGTACTTC.

The rearrangement uses TRBV2 and TRBJ1-2; 8 nucleotides match TRBD1. The CDR3 is made up of 12 amino acids. J lost 8 bases, V lost 6 bases, and 5 bases had no gene match. Germline-derived CDR1 and CDR2 are SNHLY and FYNNEI. The CDR3 loop is CASRGTGSGYTF. CDR3 coding DNA: TGTGCCAGCAGAGGGACAGGAAGCGGCTACACCTTC.

This chain uses TRBV9 with TRBJ2-1, with no clear D. V shed 0 bases and J shed 5 bases, with 12 bases lying between them. The CDR3 is made up of 15 amino acids. Germline-derived CDR1 and CDR2 are SGDLS and YYNGEE. The CDR3 is CASSVGASWDNEQFF. The CDR3 region has the DNA TGTGCCAGCAGCGTAGGGGCCAGCTGGGACAATGAGCAGTTCTTC.

The CDR3 bases are TGTGCCAGTTCAATCGGCGGCGGGCAGTCCTACGAGCAGTACTTC. This sequence encodes CASSIGGGQSYEQYF. V usage is TRBV19 and J usage is TRBJ2-7; D perhaps matches TRBD2 (5 bases). CDR1 and CDR2 (germline): LNHDA, SQIVND (reference sequence). Trimming removed 8 bases at V and 1 base at J, with 18 bases between. There are 15 residues in the CDR3.

The CDR3 DNA sequence: TGTGCCAGCAGCAGGCCCGCGGCAAACACCATATATTTT. Its protein product is CASSRPAANTIYF. The chain recombines TRBV21-1 with TRBJ1-3. TRBV21-1 is termed a pseudogene. The CDR3 is 13 residues long.

CDR3 sequence: CASSLAPGLDRSSYNSPLHF. The CDR3, as DNA: TGTGCCAGCAGCTTAGCTCCCGGACTGGACAGGAGCTCCTATAATTCACCCCTCCACTTT. This sequence joins TRBV7-6 and TRBJ1-6; 7 bases align to TRBD1. The V and J ends lost 0 bases and 0 bases, in that order; junction bases with no gene match: 11. The CDR3 spans 20 residues. CDR1 SGHVS and CDR2 FNYEAQ come from the germline V gene.

The chain uses TRBV9 and TRBJ2-7; a weak D match, TRBD2 (5 bases). V was shortened by 0 bases and J by 3 bases, with 7 bases between the two germline ends. There are 13 residues in the CDR3. Germline V gene lookup returns CDR1 SGDLS and CDR2 YYNGEE. The CDR3 reads CASSVADYYEQYF. The CDR3 DNA reads as TGTGCCAGCAGCGTAGCTGACTACTACGAGCAGTACTTC.

V gene TRBV7-2 combines with J gene TRBJ2-1; D uncertain. The germline V gene has CDR1 SGHTA and CDR2 FQGNSA. The CDR3 has 12 amino acids. V was clipped by 3 bases and J by 9 bases, with 9 bases between them. The CDR3 nucleotides are TGTGCCAGCAGCTTCGATCAGTTTGAGCAGTTCTTC. Its translation is CASSFDQFEQFF.

V is TRBV7-6 and J is TRBJ2-5, with TRBD2 as a possible D gene (6 bases). The CDR3 length is 15 residues. Germline loops: CDR1 SGHVS, CDR2 FNYEAQ. V gave up 8 bases and J gave up 1 base, with 17 bases separating them. In DNA, the CDR3 is TGTGCCAGCGGACCTACCGGGAGCTTCCAAGAGACCCAGTACTTC. It is translated as CASGPTGSFQETQYF.

The chain links TRBV7-6 to TRBJ2-5, with 9 bases matching TRBD2. The CDR3 length is 13 residues. The V gene end was trimmed by 7 bases and the J gene end by 5 bases; junction bases not matched to a gene: 5. Germline CDR1 reads SGHVS; CDR2 reads FNYEAQ. In nucleotides, the CDR3 is TGTGCCAGCACCCCAGCGGGAGGCGAGACCCAGTACTTC. Protein sequence: CASTPAGGETQYF.

The genes are TRBV5-1 and TRBJ2-2; D not certain. Trimming took off 6 bases at V and 1 base at J, with 7 bases between the two ends. There are 13 residues in the CDR3. Germline values: CDR1 SGHRS, CDR2 YFSETQ. The CDR3: CASKSGNTGELFF. In nucleotides, the CDR3 is TGCGCCAGCAAGTCCGGGAACACCGGGGAGCTGTTTTTT.

This clone was counted only a few times. The same CDR3 is also encoded by other DNA sequences in this sample. The chain carries TRBV5-1 and TRBJ2-7; TRBD1 matches 10 bases. The CDR3 has 14 amino acids. Germline loops: CDR1 SGHRS, CDR2 YFSETQ. The junction had 0 bases not matched to a gene; V was cut back by 0 bases and J by 3 bases. The CDR3 loop reads CASSLGTGGYEQYF. The CDR3 bases are TGCGCCAGCAGCTTGGGGACAGGGGGCTACGAGCAGTACTTC.

This clone was counted between two and nine times. The V call is TRBV2, the J call TRBJ1-5; the D is unclear. Germline loops: CDR1 SNHLY, CDR2 FYNNEI. V was clipped by 5 bases and J by 4 bases, with 9 bases between them. CDR3 length: 13 residues. Here the CDR3 DNA reads TGTGCCAGCAGTAAATGGGCTAATCAGCCCCAGCATTTT. Translated, it gives CASSKWANQPQHF.

The rearrangement joins TRBV3-1 (or the pseudogene TRBV3-2) to TRBJ1-5, with unresolved D. Germline CDR1 LGHDT, CDR2 YNNKEL (reference sequence). CDR3 length: 12 amino acids. With 1 base removed from V and 4 bases from J, the gap between germline ends came to 2 bases. The CDR3 DNA is TGTGCCAGCAGCCAAGGGAATCAGCCCCAGCATTTT. Translated, it gives CASSQGNQPQHF.

This chain joins TRBV7-3 and TRBJ2-2; unclear D gene. Per the germline V gene, CDR1 is SGHTA and CDR2 is FQGTGA. This CDR3 spans 17 amino acids. The V gene lost 5 bases and the J gene lost 0 bases, with 16 bases spanning the gap. CDR3 region: CASSPAQARANTGELFF. The CDR3 DNA reads TGTGCCAGCAGCCCGGCCCAAGCGAGAGCGAACACCGGGGAGCTGTTTTTT.